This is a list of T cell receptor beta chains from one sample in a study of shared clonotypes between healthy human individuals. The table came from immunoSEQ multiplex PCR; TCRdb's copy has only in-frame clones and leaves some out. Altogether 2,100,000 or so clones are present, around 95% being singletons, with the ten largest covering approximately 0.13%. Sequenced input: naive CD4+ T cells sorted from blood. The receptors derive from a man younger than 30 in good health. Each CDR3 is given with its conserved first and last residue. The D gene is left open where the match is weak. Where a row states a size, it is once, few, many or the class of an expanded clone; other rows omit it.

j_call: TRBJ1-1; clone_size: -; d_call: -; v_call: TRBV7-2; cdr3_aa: CASSFRGNTEAFF; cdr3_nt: TGTGCCAGCAGCTTCAGGGGAAACACTGAAGCTTTCTTT
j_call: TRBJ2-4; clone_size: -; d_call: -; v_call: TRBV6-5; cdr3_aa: CASSYSPLAKNIQYF; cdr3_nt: TGTGCCAGCAGTTACAGCCCCCTAGCCAAAAACATTCAGTACTTC
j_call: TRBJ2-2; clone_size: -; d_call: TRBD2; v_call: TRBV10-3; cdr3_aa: CAIGTSGYANTGELFF; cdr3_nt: TGTGCCATTGGGACTAGCGGGTACGCGAACACCGGGGAGCTGTTTTTT
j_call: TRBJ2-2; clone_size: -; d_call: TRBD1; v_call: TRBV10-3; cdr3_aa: CAISAQGAITGELFF; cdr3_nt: TGTGCCATCAGTGCCCAGGGGGCTATAACCGGGGAGCTGTTTTTT
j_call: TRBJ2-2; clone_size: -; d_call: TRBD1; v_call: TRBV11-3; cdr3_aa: CASSLRSDRVTNTGELFF; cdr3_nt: TGTGCCAGCAGCCTAAGATCGGACAGGGTTACCAACACCGGGGAGCTGTTTTTT
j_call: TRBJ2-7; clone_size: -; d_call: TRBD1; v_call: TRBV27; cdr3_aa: CASRTGHEQYF; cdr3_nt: TGTGCCAGTCGGACAGGGCACGAGCAGTACTTC
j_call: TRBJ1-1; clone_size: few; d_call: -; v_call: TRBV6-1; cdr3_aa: CASSPYMNTEAFF; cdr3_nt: TGTGCCAGCAGTCCATACATGAACACTGAAGCTTTCTTT
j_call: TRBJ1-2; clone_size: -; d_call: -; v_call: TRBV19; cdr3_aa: CASTSRGSVNYGYTF; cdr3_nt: TGTGCCAGTACCTCAAGGGGGTCGGTCAACTATGGCTACACCTTC
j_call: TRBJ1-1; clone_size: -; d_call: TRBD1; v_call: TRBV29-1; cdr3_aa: CSTREAGGMGAFF; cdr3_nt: TGCAGCACTCGAGAAGCAGGGGGCATGGGAGCTTTCTTT
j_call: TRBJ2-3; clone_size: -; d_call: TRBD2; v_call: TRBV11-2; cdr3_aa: CASSLDGRVGTQYF; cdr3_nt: TGTGCCAGCAGCCTAGATGGGAGGGTCGGTACGCAGTATTTT
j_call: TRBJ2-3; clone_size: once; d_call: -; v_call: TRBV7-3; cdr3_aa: CASSPQGLDTQYF; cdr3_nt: TGTGCCAGCAGCCCTCAAGGCCTCGATACGCAGTATTTT
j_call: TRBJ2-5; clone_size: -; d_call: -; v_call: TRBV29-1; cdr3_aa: CSVGSGGGETQYF; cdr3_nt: TGCAGCGTTGGGTCAGGTGGGGGGGAGACCCAGTACTTC
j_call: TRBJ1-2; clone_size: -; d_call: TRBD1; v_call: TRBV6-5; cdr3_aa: CASRDQGAVLGYTF; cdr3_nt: TGTGCCAGCAGGGACCAGGGGGCCGTATTAGGCTACACCTTC
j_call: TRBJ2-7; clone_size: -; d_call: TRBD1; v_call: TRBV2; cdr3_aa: CASRETGATYEQYF; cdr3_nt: TGTGCCAGCAGGGAGACAGGGGCGACCTACGAGCAGTACTTC
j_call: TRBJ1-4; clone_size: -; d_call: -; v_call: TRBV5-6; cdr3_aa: CASSLMGVVTNEKLFF; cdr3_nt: TGTGCCAGCAGCCTAATGGGGGTTGTAACTAATGAAAAACTGTTTTTT
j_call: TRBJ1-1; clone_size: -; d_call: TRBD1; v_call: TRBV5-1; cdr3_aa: CASSLEGTGGWSEAFF; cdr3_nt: TGCGCCAGCAGCTTGGAAGGGACAGGGGGTTGGTCTGAAGCTTTCTTT
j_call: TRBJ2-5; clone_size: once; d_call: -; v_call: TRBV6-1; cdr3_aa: CASSELDLRETQYF; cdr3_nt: TGTGCCAGCAGTGAACTCGATCTTAGGGAGACCCAGTACTTC
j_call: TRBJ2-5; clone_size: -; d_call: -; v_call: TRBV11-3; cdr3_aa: CASSLESGTQETQYF; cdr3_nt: TGTGCCAGCAGCTTAGAATCAGGGACTCAAGAGACCCAGTACTTC
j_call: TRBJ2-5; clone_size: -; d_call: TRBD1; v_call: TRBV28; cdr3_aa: CASRQGKETQYF; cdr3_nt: TGTGCCAGCCGACAGGGCAAAGAGACCCAGTACTTC
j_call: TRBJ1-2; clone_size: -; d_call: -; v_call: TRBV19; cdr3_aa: CASSIDRPPGGYTF; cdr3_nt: TGTGCCAGTAGTATAGATAGGCCCCCTGGGGGCTACACCTTC
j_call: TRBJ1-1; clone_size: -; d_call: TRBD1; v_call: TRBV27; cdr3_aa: CASSYSQGGTGAEAFF; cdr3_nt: TGTGCCAGCAGCTACTCCCAAGGGGGGACAGGGGCCGAAGCTTTCTTT
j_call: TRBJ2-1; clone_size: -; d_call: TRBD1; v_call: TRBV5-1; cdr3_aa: CASSLFVAGGADEQFF; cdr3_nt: TGCGCCAGCAGCTTGTTTGTGGCAGGGGGCGCGGATGAGCAGTTCTTC
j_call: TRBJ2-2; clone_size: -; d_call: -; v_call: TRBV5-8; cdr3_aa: CASSFRGPVRRSGNTGELFF; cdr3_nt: TGTGCCAGCAGCTTCCGAGGGCCAGTTCGCCGTTCGGGTAACACCGGGGAGCTGTTTTTT
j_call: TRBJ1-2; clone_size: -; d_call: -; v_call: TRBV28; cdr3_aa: CASSRGGGRGYTF; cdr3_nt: TGTGCCAGCTCTAGAGGGGGGGGCCGTGGCTACACCTTC
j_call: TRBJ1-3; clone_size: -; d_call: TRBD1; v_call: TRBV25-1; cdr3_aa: CASSGQGRKQDGGNTIYF; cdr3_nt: TGTGCCAGCAGCGGACAGGGAAGAAAACAGGACGGTGGAAACACCATATATTTT
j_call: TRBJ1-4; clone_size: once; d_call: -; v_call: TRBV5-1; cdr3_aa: CASSFQGRGNNEKLFF; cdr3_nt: TGCGCCAGCAGCTTCCAGGGTAGAGGGAATAATGAAAAACTGTTTTTT
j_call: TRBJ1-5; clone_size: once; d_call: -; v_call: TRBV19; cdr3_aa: CASSIGRERGTQHF; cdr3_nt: TGTGCCAGTAGTATAGGAAGGGAGCGGGGGACCCAGCATTTT
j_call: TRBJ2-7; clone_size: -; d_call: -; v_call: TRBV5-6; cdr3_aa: CASSLRSPNYEQYF; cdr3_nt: TGTGCCAGCAGCTTGAGGAGCCCGAACTACGAGCAGTACTTC
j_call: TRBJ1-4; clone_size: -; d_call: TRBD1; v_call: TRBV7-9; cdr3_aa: CASSRETQGAFEKLFF; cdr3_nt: TGTGCCAGCAGCCGGGAAACACAGGGGGCTTTTGAAAAACTGTTTTTT
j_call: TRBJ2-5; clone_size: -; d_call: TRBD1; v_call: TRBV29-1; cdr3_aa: CSVSKTGRQETQYF; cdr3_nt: TGCAGCGTTTCTAAGACAGGGCGCCAAGAGACCCAGTACTTC
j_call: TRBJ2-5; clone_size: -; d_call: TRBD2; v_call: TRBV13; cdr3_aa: CASTFTTSGREETQYF; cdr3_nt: TGTGCCAGCACCTTTACGACTAGCGGGCGGGAAGAGACCCAGTACTTC
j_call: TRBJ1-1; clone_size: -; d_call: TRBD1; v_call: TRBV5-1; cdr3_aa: CASSPAQGGNTEAFF; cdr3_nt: TGCGCCAGCAGCCCGGCCCAGGGGGGGAACACTGAAGCTTTCTTT
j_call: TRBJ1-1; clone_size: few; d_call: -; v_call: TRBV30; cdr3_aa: CAWSVQRNTEAFF; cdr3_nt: TGTGCCTGGAGTGTACAGAGGAACACTGAAGCTTTCTTT
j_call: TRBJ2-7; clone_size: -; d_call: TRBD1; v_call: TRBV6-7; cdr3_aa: CASIRDRVHEQYF; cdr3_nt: TGTGCCAGCATCCGGGACAGGGTCCACGAGCAGTACTTC
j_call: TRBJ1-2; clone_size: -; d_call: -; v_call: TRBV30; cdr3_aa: CAWRGLDGYTF; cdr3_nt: TGTGCCTGGAGGGGACTGGATGGCTACACCTTC
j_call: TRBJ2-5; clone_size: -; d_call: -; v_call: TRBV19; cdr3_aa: CASSTGLLETQYF; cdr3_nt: TGTGCCAGTAGCACCGGACTGTTGGAGACCCAGTACTTC
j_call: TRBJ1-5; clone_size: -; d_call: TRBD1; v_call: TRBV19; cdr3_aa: CASRGQGSQPQHF; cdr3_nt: TGTGCCAGTAGAGGACAGGGAAGTCAGCCCCAGCATTTT
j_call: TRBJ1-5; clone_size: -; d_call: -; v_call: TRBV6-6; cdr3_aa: CASSKQGNSNQPQHF; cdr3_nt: TGTGCCAGCAGTAAACAGGGTAATAGCAATCAGCCCCAGCATTTT